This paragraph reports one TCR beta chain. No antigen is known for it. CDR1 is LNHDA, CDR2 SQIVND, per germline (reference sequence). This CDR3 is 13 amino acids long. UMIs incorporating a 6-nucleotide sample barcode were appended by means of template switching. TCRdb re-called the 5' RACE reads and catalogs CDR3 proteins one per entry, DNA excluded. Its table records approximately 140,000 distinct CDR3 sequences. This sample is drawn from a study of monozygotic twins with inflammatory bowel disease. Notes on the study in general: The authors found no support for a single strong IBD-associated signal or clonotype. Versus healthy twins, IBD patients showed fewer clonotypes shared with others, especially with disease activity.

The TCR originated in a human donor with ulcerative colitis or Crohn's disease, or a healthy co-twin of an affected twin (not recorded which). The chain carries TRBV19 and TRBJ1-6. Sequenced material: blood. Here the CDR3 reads CASKGLWGSPLHF.